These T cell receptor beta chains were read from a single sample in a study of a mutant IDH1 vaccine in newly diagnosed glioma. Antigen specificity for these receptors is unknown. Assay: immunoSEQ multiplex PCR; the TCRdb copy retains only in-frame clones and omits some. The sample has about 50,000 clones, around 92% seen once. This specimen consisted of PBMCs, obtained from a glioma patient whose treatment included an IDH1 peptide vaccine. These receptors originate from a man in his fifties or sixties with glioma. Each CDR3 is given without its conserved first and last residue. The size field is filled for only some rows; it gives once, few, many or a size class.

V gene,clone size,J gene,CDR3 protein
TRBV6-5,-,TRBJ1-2,ASSPMRRKTYGYT
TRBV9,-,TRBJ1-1,ASSATAENTEAF
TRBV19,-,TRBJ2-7,ASSIRGTMGRGTYEQY
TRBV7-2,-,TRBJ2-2,ASSPRLAGNTGELF
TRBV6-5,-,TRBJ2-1,ASSYSTSGISEQF
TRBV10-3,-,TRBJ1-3,AISESRGPGNTIY
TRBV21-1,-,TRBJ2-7,AGSPGYDEQY
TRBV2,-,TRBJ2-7,ASNPGHRGTYEQY
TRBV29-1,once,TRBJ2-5,SVEGAWRAQY
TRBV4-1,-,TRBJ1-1,ASSPLSGTGDEAF
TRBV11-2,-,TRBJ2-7,ASSPGARTYEQY
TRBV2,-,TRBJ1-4,ASRGRRGATNEKLF
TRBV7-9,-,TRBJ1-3,ASSTARGPSGNTIY
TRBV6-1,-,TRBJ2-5,ASSVGGTGSETQY
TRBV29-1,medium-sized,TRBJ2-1,SVEGRLAGGDEQF
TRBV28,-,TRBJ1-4,ASSSLNEKLF
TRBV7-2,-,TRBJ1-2,ASSSGYGGYT
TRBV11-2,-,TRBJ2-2,ASTPSGVLAGTGELF
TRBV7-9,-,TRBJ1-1,ASSHDRSTGTEAF
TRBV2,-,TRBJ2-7,ASRGDHSYEQY
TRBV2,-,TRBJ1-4,ASQVPTTWKLF
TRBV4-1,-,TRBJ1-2,ASSQGEGYT
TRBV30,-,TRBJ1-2,AWNLQVGTNYGYT
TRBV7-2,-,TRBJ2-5,ASSYSRLGETQY
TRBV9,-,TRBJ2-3,ASSEAGTKADTQY
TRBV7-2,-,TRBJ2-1,ASSLAGGPGLNEQF
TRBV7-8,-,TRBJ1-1,ASSLGKTVAF